The entry below gives a single TCR beta chain sequence along with its context. In the original workflow: How many nucleated cells were present was estimated from reference gene primer amplification. The table came from immunoSEQ multiplex PCR; TCRdb's copy has only in-frame clones and leaves some out. D and trimming were read from the DNA, whereas the V and J calls and clone size are those reported in that table. Among about 430,000 clones listed, about 88% were seen once. The data are from a study of blood T cell repertoires in COVID-19. Study information: Italy, Spain and the United States were the sources of the convalescent and acute COVID-19 samples.

The study drew participants aged about 18 to 95 years from 20 to 30 US areas. Membership in each cohort depended on participant-reported clinical history. Germline V lookup: CDR1 SNHLY, CDR2 FYNNEI. Trimming removed 6 bases from V and 3 bases from J, with 24 bases in between. The CDR3 covers 17 residues. The rearrangement joins TRBV2 to TRBJ2-7; D is possibly TRBD1 (6 bases). The origin of this receptor is a woman aged 18 to 35 who had been exposed to COVID-19. Sequencing input: PBMCs or T cells enriched from blood (not recorded which). In DNA form, the CDR3 reads TGTGCCAGCAGCGCTCAACCCCCCGGGACACCCAACTACGAGCAGTACTTC. Residues: CASSAQPPGTPNYEQYF.